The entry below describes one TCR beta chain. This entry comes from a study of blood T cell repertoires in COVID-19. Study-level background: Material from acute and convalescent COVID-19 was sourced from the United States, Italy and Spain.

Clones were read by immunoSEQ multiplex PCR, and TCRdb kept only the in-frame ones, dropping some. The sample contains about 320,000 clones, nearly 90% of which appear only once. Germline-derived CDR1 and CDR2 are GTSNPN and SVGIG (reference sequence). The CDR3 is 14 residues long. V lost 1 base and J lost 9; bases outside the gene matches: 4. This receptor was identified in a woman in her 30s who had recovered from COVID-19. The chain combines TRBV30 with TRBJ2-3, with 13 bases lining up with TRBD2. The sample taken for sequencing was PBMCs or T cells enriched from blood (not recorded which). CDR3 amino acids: CAWSDGTSGNTQYF. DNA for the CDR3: TGTGCCTGGAGTGACGGGACTAGCGGGAACACGCAGTATTTT.